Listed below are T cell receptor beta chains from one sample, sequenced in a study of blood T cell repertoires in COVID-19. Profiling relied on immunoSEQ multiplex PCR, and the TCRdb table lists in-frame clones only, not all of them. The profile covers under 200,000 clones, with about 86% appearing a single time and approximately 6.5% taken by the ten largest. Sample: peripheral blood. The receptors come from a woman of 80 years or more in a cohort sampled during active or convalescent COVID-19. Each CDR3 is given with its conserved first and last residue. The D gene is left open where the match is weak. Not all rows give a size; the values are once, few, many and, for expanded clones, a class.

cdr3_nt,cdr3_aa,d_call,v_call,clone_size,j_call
TGTGCCAGCAGCTCACGGACCTCTGCGGGAGTTGGAGGGGAGCTGTTTTTT,CASSSRTSAGVGGELFF,TRBD2,TRBV7-8,-,TRBJ2-2
TGCGCCAGCAGCACTTCTCTACTAGGACTAGCGGGGGCCTACAATGAGCAGTTCTTC,CASSTSLLGLAGAYNEQFF,TRBD2,TRBV5-1,-,TRBJ2-1
TGTGCCAGCAGTTCCGGGTCAGCGATCATAGTAGTCAATGAGCAGTTCTTC,CASSSGSAIIVVNEQFF,-,TRBV27,-,TRBJ2-1
TGTGCCAGCAGCACGGGGGGCAGAAACACAGATACGCAGTATTTT,CASSTGGRNTDTQYF,-,TRBV7-9,-,TRBJ2-3
TGTGCCAGCAGTGAGACAGGGGGTATCACAGATACGCAGTATTTT,CASSETGGITDTQYF,TRBD1,TRBV25-1,-,TRBJ2-3
TGCGCCAGCAGCTCAGGACAGTCAACTAATGAAAAACTGTTTTTT,CASSSGQSTNEKLFF,-,TRBV5-1,-,TRBJ1-4
TGCGCCAGCAGCTTGGTACAGGCGGACTATGGCTACACCTTC,CASSLVQADYGYTF,-,TRBV5-1,-,TRBJ1-2
TGTGCCAGCAGTTACTCCCAATCGGCAACTAATGAAAAACTGTTTTTT,CASSYSQSATNEKLFF,-,TRBV6-7,-,TRBJ1-4
TGTGCCAGCAGCGTAGATAGTATGGGGGCCACACGGGGCGAGCAGTACTTC,CASSVDSMGATRGEQYF,-,TRBV9,-,TRBJ2-7
TGTGCCAGCAGTTTCTACCGACAGTCGGCGGGGGAGCTGTTTTTT,CASSFYRQSAGELFF,-,TRBV27,-,TRBJ2-2
TGTGCCAGCAGCATGCTGCGTCAAGAAGCTTTCTTT,CASSMLRQEAFF,-,TRBV5-8,-,TRBJ1-1
TGTGCCAGCAGCGTTGCCGACAGGGGGGGTCTGGACGAGCAGTACTTC,CASSVADRGGLDEQYF,TRBD1,TRBV9,-,TRBJ2-7
TGCGCCAGCAGCCACAGCGGGATTCTAGGGGGTGAGCAGTTCTTC,CASSHSGILGGEQFF,-,TRBV4-3,once,TRBJ2-1
TGTGCCAGCCACTTAAGGGGCAGGCAAAGGGAAAAACTGTTTTTT,CASHLRGRQREKLFF,-,TRBV5-4,-,TRBJ1-4
TGTGCCAGCAGCCAAGAATTGGTGGGGCAGTGGGAGACCCAGTACTTC,CASSQELVGQWETQYF,-,TRBV3-1/TRBV3-2,-,TRBJ2-5